The clone carrying this TCR beta chain is judged medium-sized. As yet, its antigen is unknown. This sample was taken from a study of spatial heterogeneity in lung cancer. Study-wide results and caveats: Blood carried ubiquitous expanded tumor TCRs more at resection than follow-up.

TCRdb passed the 5' RACE reads through MiXCR, listing each CDR3 protein once. The sample includes about 7,900 distinct CDR3 sequences, approximately 4.9% of them seen just once. The germline V gene has CDR1 SNHLY and CDR2 FYNNEI. This CDR3 region has 13 residues. V was clipped by 5 bases and J by 7 bases, with 15 bases between them. Time point specified: sample taken at primary tumor resection. Sample: PBMCs, taken at surgery. The chain is built from TRBV2 and TRBJ2-7, with D unclear. The sequence was obtained from a male donor with early-stage non-small cell lung cancer. This chain's CDR3 is CASSSWSIWEQYV. DNA of the CDR3: TGTGCCAGCAGTAGTTGGTCCATTTGGGAGCAGTACGTC.